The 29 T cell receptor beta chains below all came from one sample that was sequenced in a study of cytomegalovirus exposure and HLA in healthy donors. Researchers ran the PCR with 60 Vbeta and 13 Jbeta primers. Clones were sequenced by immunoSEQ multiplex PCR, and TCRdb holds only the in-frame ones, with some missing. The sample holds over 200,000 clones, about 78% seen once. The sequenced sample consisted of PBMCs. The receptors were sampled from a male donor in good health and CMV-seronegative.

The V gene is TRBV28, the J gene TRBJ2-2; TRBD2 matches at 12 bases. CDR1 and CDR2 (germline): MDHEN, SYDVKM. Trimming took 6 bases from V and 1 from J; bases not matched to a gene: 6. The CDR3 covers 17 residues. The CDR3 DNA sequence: TGTGCCAGCAGCCCTAGCGGGAGGGCCGGGAACACCGGGGAGCTGTTTTTT. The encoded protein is CASSPSGRAGNTGELFF.

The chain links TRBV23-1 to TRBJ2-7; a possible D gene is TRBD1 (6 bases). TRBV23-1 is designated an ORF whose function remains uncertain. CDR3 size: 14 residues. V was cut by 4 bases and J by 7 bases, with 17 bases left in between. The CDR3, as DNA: TGCGCCAGCAGTCCCCCTTGGGGGCCGGGTGAGCAGTACTTC. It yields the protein CASSPPWGPGEQYF.

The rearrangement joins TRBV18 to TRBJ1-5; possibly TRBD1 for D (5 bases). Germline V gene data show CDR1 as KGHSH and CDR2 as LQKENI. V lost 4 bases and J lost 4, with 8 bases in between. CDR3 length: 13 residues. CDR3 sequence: CASSRQGNQPQHF. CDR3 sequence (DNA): TGTGCCAGCTCACGGCAGGGAAATCAGCCCCAGCATTTT. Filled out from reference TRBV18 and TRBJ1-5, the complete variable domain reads NAGVMQNPRHLVRRRGQEARLRCSPMKGHSHVYWYRQLPEEGLKFMVYLQKENIIDESGMPKERFSAEFPKEGPSILRIQQVVRGDSAAYFCASSRQGNQPQHFGDGTRLSIL.

The CDR3, as DNA: TGTGCCAGTAGCCCGACTTCAACCAACTATGGCTACACCTTC. It is translated as CASSPTSTNYGYTF. This chain joins TRBV19 and TRBJ1-2; D gene uncertain. The CDR3 length is 14 residues. CDR1 LNHDA and CDR2 SQIVND come from the germline V gene (reference sequence). With 6 bases removed from V and 2 bases from J, the gap between germline ends came to 13 bases.

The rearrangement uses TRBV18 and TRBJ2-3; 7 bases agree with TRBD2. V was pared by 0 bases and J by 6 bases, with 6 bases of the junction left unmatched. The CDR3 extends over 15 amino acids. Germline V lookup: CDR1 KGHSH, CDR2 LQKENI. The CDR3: CASSPPRVRGDTQYF. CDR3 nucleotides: TGTGCCAGCTCACCACCTAGAGTGCGGGGGGATACGCAGTATTTT.

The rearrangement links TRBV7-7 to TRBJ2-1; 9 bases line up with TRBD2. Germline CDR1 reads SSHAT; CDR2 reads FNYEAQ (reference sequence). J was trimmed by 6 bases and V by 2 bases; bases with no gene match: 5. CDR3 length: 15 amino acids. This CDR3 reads CASSLQLAGTNEQFF. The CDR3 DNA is TGTGCCAGCAGCTTACAACTAGCGGGTACCAATGAGCAGTTCTTC. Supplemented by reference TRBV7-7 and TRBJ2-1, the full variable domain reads GAGVSQSPRYKVTKRGQDVTLRCDPISSHATLYWYQQALGQGPEFLTYFNYEAQPDKSGLPSDRFSAERPEGSISTLTIQRTEQRDSAMYRCASSLQLAGTNEQFFGPGTRLTVL.

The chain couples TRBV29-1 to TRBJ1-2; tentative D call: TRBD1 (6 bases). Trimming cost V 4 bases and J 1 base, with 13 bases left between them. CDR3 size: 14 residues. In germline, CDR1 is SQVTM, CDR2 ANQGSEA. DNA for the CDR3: TGCAGCGTTGCGGGCAGGGGAGTTAACTATGGCTACACCTTC. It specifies CSVAGRGVNYGYTF.

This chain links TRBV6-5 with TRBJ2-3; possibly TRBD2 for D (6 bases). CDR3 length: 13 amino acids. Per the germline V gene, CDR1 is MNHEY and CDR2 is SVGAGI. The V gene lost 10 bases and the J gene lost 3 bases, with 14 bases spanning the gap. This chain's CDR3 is CAIRGGSTDTQYF. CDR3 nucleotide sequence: TGTGCCATCCGAGGAGGGTCGACAGATACGCAGTATTTT.

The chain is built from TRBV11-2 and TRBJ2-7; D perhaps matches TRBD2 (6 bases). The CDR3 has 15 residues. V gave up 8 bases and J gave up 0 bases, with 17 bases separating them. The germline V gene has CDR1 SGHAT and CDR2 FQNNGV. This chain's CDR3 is CASDPGAGFSYEQYF. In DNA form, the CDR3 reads TGTGCCAGCGACCCCGGGGCGGGATTCTCCTACGAGCAGTACTTC.

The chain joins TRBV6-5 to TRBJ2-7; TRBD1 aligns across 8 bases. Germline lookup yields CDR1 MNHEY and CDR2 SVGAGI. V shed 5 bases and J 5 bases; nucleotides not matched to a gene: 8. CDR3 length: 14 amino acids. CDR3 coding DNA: TGTGCCAGCAGTGAATCAGGGGGCAGGGACGAGCAGTACTTC. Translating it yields CASSESGGRDEQYF.

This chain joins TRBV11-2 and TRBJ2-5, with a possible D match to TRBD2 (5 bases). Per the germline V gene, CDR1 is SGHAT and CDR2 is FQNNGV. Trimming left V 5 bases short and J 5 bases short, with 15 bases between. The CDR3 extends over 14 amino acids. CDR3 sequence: CASSRGLQQETQYF. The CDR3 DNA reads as TGTGCCAGCAGCCGCGGGCTCCAGCAGGAGACCCAGTACTTC.

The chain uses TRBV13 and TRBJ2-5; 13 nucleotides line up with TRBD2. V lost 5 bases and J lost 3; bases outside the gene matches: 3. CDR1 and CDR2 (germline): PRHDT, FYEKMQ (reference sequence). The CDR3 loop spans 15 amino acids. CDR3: CASSPGLAGEETQYF. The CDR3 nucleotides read TGTGCCAGCAGCCCTGGACTAGCGGGAGAAGAGACCCAGTACTTC.

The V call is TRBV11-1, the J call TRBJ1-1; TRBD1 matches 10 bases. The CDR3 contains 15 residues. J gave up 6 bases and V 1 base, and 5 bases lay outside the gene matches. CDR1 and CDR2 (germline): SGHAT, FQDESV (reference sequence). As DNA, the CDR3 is TGTGCCAGCAGCTTAGGACGGGACAGGGGACCTGAAGCTTTCTTT. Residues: CASSLGRDRGPEAFF.

The CDR3 DNA follows: TGTGCCAGCAGTGGACAGCAGGGCCTGCTTGGGGATACGCAGTATTTT. Its protein is CASSGQQGLLGDTQYF. The V call is TRBV6-1, the J call TRBJ2-3; tentative D call: TRBD1 (5 bases). The V end lost 4 bases, the J end lost 6 bases, and 20 bases lay between the germline ends. Germline assignment: CDR1 MNHNS and CDR2 SASEGT. The CDR3 covers 16 residues.

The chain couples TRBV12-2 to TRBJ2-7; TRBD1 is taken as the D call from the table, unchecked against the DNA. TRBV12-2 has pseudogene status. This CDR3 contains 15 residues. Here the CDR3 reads CASRSRKGQIYEQYF. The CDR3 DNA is TGTGCAAGTCGCTCCCGAAAAGGACAGATCTACGAGCAGTACTTC.

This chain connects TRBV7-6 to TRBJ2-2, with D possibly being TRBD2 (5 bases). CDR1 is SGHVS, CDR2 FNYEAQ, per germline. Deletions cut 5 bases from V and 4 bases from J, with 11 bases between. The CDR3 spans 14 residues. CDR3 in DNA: TGTGCCAGCAGCGACGGACTTATCACCGGGGAGCTGTTTTTT. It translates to CASSDGLITGELFF.

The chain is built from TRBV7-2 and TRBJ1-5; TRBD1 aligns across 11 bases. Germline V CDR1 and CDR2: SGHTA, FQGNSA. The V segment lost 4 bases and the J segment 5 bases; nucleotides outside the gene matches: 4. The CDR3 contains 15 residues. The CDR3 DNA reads TGTGCCAGCAGCTGGGGGACAGGGGGGCATCAGCCCCAGCATTTT. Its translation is CASSWGTGGHQPQHF.

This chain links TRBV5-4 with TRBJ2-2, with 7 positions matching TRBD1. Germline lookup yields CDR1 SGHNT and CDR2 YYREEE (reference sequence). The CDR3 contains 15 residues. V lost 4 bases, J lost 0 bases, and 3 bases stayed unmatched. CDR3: CASSHGQANTGELFF. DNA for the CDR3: TGTGCCAGCAGCCATGGACAGGCGAACACCGGGGAGCTGTTTTTT. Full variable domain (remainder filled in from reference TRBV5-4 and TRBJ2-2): ETGVTQSPTHLIKTRGQQVTLRCSSQSGHNTVSWYQQALGQGPQFIFQYYREEENGRGNFPPRFSGLQFPNYSSELNVNALELDDSALYLCASSHGQANTGELFFGEGSRLTVL.

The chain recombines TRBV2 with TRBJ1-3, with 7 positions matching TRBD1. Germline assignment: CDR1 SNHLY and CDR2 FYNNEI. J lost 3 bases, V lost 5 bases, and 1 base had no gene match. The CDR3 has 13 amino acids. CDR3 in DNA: TGTGCCAGCAGTTGGGACAGTGGAAACACCATATATTTT. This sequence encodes CASSWDSGNTIYF.

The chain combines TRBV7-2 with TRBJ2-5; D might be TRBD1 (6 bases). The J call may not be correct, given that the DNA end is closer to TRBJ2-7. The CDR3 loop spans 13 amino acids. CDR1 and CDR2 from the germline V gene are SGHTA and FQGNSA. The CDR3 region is CASSLVRGYEQYF. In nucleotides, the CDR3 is TGTGCCAGCAGCTTAGTCAGGGGCTACGAGCAGTACTTC.

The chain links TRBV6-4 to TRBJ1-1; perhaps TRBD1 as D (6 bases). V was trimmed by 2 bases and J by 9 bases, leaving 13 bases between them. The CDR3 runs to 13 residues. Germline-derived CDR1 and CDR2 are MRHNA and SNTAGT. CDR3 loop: CASSDGQGHKAFF. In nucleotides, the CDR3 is TGTGCCAGCAGTGACGGGCAGGGGCACAAAGCTTTCTTT.

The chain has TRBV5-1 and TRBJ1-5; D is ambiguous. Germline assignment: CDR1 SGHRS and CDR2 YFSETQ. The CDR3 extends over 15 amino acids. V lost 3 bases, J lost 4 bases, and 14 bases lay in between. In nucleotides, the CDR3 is TGCGCCAGCAGCTCCGCTGCCTTACAGAATCAGCCCCAGCATTTT. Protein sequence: CASSSAALQNQPQHF. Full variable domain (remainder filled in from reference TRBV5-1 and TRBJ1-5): KAGVTQTPRYLIKTRGQQVTLSCSPISGHRSVSWYQQTPGQGLQFLFEYFSETQRNKGNFPGRFSGRQFSNSRSEMNVSTLELGDSALYLCASSSAALQNQPQHFGDGTRLSIL.

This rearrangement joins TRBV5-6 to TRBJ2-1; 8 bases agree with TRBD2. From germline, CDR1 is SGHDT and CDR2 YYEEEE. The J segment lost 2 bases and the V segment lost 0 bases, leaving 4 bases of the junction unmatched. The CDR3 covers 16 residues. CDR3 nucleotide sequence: TGTGCCAGCAGCTTGGATTTCGGGAGGGCCTACAATGAGCAGTTCTTC. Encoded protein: CASSLDFGRAYNEQFF.

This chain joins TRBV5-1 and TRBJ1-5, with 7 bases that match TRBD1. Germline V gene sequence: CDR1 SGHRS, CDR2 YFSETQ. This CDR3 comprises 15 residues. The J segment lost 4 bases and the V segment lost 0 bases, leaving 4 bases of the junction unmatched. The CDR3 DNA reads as TGCGCCAGCAGCTTGGGGGGGACAGATAATCAGCCCCAGCATTTT. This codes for CASSLGGTDNQPQHF. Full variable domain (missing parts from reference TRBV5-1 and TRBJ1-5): KAGVTQTPRYLIKTRGQQVTLSCSPISGHRSVSWYQQTPGQGLQFLFEYFSETQRNKGNFPGRFSGRQFSNSRSEMNVSTLELGDSALYLCASSLGGTDNQPQHFGDGTRLSIL.

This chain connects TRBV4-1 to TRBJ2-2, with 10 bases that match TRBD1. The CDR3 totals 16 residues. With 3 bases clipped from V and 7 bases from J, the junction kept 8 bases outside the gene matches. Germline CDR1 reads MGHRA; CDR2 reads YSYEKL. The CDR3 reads CASSHLTGGAGGELFF. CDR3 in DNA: TGCGCCAGCAGCCACCTGACAGGGGGCGCGGGCGGGGAGCTGTTTTTT.

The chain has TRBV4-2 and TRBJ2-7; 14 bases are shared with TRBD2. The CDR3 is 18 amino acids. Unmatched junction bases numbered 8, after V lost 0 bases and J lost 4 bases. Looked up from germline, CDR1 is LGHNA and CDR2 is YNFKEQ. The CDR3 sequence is CASSQDTGLAGEAYEQYF. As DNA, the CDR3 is TGTGCCAGCAGCCAAGATACGGGACTAGCGGGAGAGGCTTACGAGCAGTACTTC.

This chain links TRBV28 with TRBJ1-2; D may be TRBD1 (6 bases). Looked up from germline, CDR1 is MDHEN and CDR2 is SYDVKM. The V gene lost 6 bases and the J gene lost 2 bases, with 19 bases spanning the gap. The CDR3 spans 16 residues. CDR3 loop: CASRPLGGIKNYGYTF. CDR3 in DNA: TGTGCCAGCAGACCTTTAGGGGGAATAAAGAACTATGGCTACACCTTC.

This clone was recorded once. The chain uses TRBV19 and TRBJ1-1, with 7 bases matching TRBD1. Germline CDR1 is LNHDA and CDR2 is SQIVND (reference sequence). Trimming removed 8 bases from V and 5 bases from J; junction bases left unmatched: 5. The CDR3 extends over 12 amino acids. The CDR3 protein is CASDRVGTEAFF. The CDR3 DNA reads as TGTGCCAGTGACAGGGTAGGAACTGAAGCTTTCTTT.

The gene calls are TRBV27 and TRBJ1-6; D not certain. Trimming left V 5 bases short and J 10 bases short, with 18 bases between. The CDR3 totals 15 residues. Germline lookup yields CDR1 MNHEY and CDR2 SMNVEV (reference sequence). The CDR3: CASSPRDVVGSPLHF. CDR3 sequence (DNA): TGTGCCAGCAGTCCCCGGGATGTTGTAGGGTCACCCCTCCACTTT.